Described below is a single T cell receptor (beta chain) sequence and its context. Production of TCR cDNA was by 5'RACE template switching, which also added a universal primer site and UMIs. TCRdb redid the calling of the 5' RACE reads with MiXCR, one entry per CDR3 protein. Found here are some 560,000 distinct CDR3 sequences, less than 20% of them singletons; the top ten hold 15% to 20%. This entry is derived from a study of T cells after yellow fever vaccination. Overall study: Where fractions had low cell numbers, libraries were prepared from them with the SMART-Seq v4 Ultra Low Input RNA kit.

CDR1 is LNHNV and CDR2 is YYDKDF in the germline V gene (reference sequence). The V segment lost 5 bases and the J segment 11 bases; nucleotides outside the gene matches: 21. This CDR3 is 17 amino acids long. This chain joins TRBV15 and TRBJ2-3; TRBD1 aligns across 8 bases. The source of this sequence is a man between 18 and 35 years old who received the YFV17D yellow fever vaccine. Sequences were derived from PBMCs, sampled about 5 days after the first yellow fever vaccination. CDR3 sequence: CATSGAWGQGALALQYF. Here the CDR3 DNA reads TGTGCCACCAGCGGAGCTTGGGGGCAGGGGGCATTGGCATTGCAGTATTTT.